The rows below give T cell receptor beta chains drawn from one sample of a study of radiotherapy plus CTLA-4 blockade in lung cancer. Using immunoSEQ multiplex PCR, the repertoire was profiled, and TCRdb retains in-frame clones only, with some absent. In the table there are roughly 48,000 clones, roughly four fifths of which are singletons. The sequenced sample was peripheral blood, obtained from a patient treated with radiotherapy plus ipilimumab. These receptors all come from a human donor with non-small cell lung cancer who had stable disease on radiotherapy plus ipilimumab. Both conserved end residues are part of each CDR3. A D gene is named only where the DNA matches it firmly. Rows give clone size only sometimes, using once, few, many, or a class for an expanded clone.

d_call j_call v_call clone_size cdr3_nt cdr3_aa
TRBD1 TRBJ2-1 TRBV5-4 . TGTGCCAGCAGCAAGGGACAGAGCTCCTACAATGAGCAGTTCTTC CASSKGQSSYNEQFF
TRBD1 TRBJ1-1 TRBV19 . TGTGCCAGTAGTGTCGACAGGGGTACTGAAGCTTTCTTT CASSVDRGTEAFF
. TRBJ2-1 TRBV5-5 . TGTGCCAGCCAAGCGGAACTAACTCTACTCAATGAGCAGTTCTTC CASQAELTLLNEQFF
. TRBJ1-6 TRBV27 . TGTGCCAGCAGTCGTCAGGGAGGGTCCTATAATTCACCCCTCCACTTT CASSRQGGSYNSPLHF
TRBD1 TRBJ2-7 TRBV30 few TGTGCCTGGAAGGACAGGGTCGCCTACGAGCAGTACTTC CAWKDRVAYEQYF
TRBD1 TRBJ1-1 TRBV6-6 . TGTGCCGCGGACAGGGGTAGCACTGAAGCTTTCTTT CAADRGSTEAFF
. TRBJ2-3 TRBV5-1 . TGCGCCAGCAGCTTTTGGTCCGGGGTAGGCACAGATACGCAGTATTTT CASSFWSGVGTDTQYF
. TRBJ2-1 TRBV5-6 . TGTGCCAGCAGCTTGGTATACAATGAGCAGTTCTTC CASSLVYNEQFF
TRBD1 TRBJ1-3 TRBV9 once TGTGCCAGCAGCGGCTGGGACAGGGAGGCTAACACCATATATTTT CASSGWDREANTIYF
TRBD2 TRBJ2-3 TRBV7-9 . TGTGCCAGCAGCCGACCGGGACTAACCCTGAGCACAGATACGCAGTATTTT CASSRPGLTLSTDTQYF
. TRBJ1-5 TRBV19 . TGTGCCAGTAGTAGGAACAGGGGCAATCAGCCCCAGCATTTT CASSRNRGNQPQHF
TRBD1 TRBJ1-4 TRBV5-1 . TGCGCCAGCAGCTTGGGACAGGGCTTAAATGAAAAACTGTTTTTT CASSLGQGLNEKLFF
. TRBJ2-5 TRBV19 . TGTGCCAGTAGTTCCTCCGGGACTGTCCAAGAGACCCAGTACTTC CASSSSGTVQETQYF
. TRBJ1-1 TRBV6-5 . TGTGCCAGCACCCCCTTGACAGGGAACACTGAAGCTTTCTTT CASTPLTGNTEAFF
TRBD2 TRBJ2-1 TRBV6-6 once TGTGCCAGCACTCGTAGCGGGGGGTCAGACAATGAGCAGTTCTTC CASTRSGGSDNEQFF
TRBD2 TRBJ2-1 TRBV6-1 few TGTGCCAGCAGAGCGGGGAGCTCCTACAATGAGCAGTTCTTC CASRAGSSYNEQFF
. TRBJ2-3 TRBV5-4 . TGTGCCAGCAGCTTGGGGGACAGCACAGATACGCAGTATTTT CASSLGDSTDTQYF
TRBD1 TRBJ2-4 TRBV6-5 once TGTGCCAGCAGCGGGACAGGGGAAAACATTCAGTACTTC CASSGTGENIQYF
. TRBJ1-2 TRBV28 . TGTGCCAGCAGTTTATTGACCAGTGCCCTAGGCTACACCTTC CASSLLTSALGYTF
. TRBJ2-3 TRBV6-1 . TGTGCCAGCAATAGGGACCGCAGCACAGATACGCAGTATTTT CASNRDRSTDTQYF
. TRBJ1-2 TRBV5-1 . TGCGCCAGCAGCCCCGCCCCGGGGGGCTGGGACTATGGCTACACCTTC CASSPAPGGWDYGYTF
TRBD2 TRBJ2-5 TRBV5-1 . TGCGCCAGCAGCTTGAGGGGCGTGGAGCGGGGGATCCAAGAGACCCAGTACTTC CASSLRGVERGIQETQYF
. TRBJ2-2 TRBV11-3 . TGTGCCAGCAGCTTAAGAGGGGTCGCGAACACCGGGGAGCTGTTTTTT CASSLRGVANTGELFF
. TRBJ1-6 TRBV7-9 few TGTGCCAGCAGCCCTAGGGCCTATAATTCACCCCTCCACTTT CASSPRAYNSPLHF
. TRBJ2-6 TRBV2 . TGTGCCAGCAGTGAGGTTGCCCTCTCTGGGGCCAACGTCCTGACTTTC CASSEVALSGANVLTF
. TRBJ2-2 TRBV11-3 . TGTGCCAGCAGCTCCGAAACCCGTGGGGAGCTGTTTTTT CASSSETRGELFF
. TRBJ1-5 TRBV5-5 . TGTGCCAGCAGCTCAGGAGTTCTCAATCAGCCCCAGCATTTT CASSSGVLNQPQHF
. TRBJ2-3 TRBV11-3 . TGTGCCAGCAGCCGAAAGCGGGACAGTTTCAGCACAGATACGCAGTATTTT CASSRKRDSFSTDTQYF
. TRBJ2-1 TRBV18 . TGTGCCAGCTCACCGACAGGATGGGACAATGAGCAGTTCTTC CASSPTGWDNEQFF
. TRBJ2-3 TRBV5-1 . TGCGCCAGCAGCTTGGCCCCCCAATCTAGCACAGATACGCAGTATTTT CASSLAPQSSTDTQYF
. TRBJ1-2 TRBV23-1 . TGCGCCAGCAGCCAGTCAAGGGTAACACAGGAGAGCTACACCTTC CASSQSRVTQESYTF
TRBD2 TRBJ2-5 TRBV29-1 . TGCAGCGTGACGAGCGGGGGGGCCGGAGAGACCCAGTACTTC CSVTSGGAGETQYF
. TRBJ1-1 TRBV19 few TGTGCCAGTAGTAGCATCCAGCCTAAAGCTTTCTTT CASSSIQPKAFF
TRBD1 TRBJ2-7 TRBV6-1 . TGTGCCTGCCGGGGACAGAACTACGAGCAGTACTTC CACRGQNYEQYF
TRBD1 TRBJ2-1 TRBV5-1 . TGCGCCAGCAGCTTTATGGGACAGGGAACCTCCTACAATGAGCAGTTCTTC CASSFMGQGTSYNEQFF
. TRBJ1-2 TRBV19 . TGTGCCAGTAGTCCCTCGACGCACTATGGCTACACCTTC CASSPSTHYGYTF
. TRBJ1-1 TRBV25-1 . TGTGCCAGCAGTGTTCCGACAGGCCAGGGTGAAGCTTTCTTT CASSVPTGQGEAFF
TRBD2 TRBJ2-2 TRBV7-2 . TGTGCCAGCAGCTTACGCGGGGGGATCACCGGGGAGCTGTTTTTT CASSLRGGITGELFF
. TRBJ2-4 TRBV5-6 . TGTGCCAGCCAATGGGGGGTATTCTGGGACATTCAGTACTTC CASQWGVFWDIQYF
. TRBJ2-2 TRBV6-5 . TGTGCCGCTAGAGAGGGAGGCACCGGGGAGCTGTTTTTT CAAREGGTGELFF
TRBD1 TRBJ2-2 TRBV6-4 . TGTGCCAGCTCCCTGACAGGGACGAACACCGGGGAGCTGTTTTTT CASSLTGTNTGELFF
. TRBJ1-2 TRBV6-1 . TGTGCCAGCAGTGAAGGGGTTTCAAATGGCTACACCTTC CASSEGVSNGYTF
. TRBJ1-1 TRBV19 . TGTGCCAGTAGTATGTCTCTGGGGAACACTGAAGCTTTCTTT CASSMSLGNTEAFF
. TRBJ1-5 TRBV6-6 . TGTGCCAGCAGTTATCAGGCCGAAACGGATCAGCCCCAGCATTTT CASSYQAETDQPQHF
. TRBJ2-7 TRBV5-6 . TGTGCCAGCAGCACGGACAGTTCCTATTCCTACGAGCAGTACTTC CASSTDSSYSYEQYF
. TRBJ2-6 TRBV2 . TGTGCCAGCAGTGACGGACAGTCTCGCTCTGGGGCCAACGTCCTGACTTTC CASSDGQSRSGANVLTF
. TRBJ2-1 TRBV5-5 . TGTGCCAGCAGCTTTGCCAATGAGCAGTTCTTC CASSFANEQFF
. TRBJ1-1 TRBV19 . TGTGCCAGTACCATAGACGGGGGATGGAACACTGAAGCTTTCTTT CASTIDGGWNTEAFF